This TCR beta chain was profiled in a study of cytomegalovirus exposure and HLA in healthy donors. A multiplex PCR was run with 60 Vbeta primers and 13 Jbeta primers. Produced via immunoSEQ multiplex PCR; TCRdb's table is partial and in-frame only. This sample has about 130,000 clones; around three quarters occur once, and the top ten carry around 6.3%. Regarding the study as a whole: In a later analysis, CMV-associated beta chains were mostly HLA-associated, it appeared. Earlier findings revealed that most TCR beta V segments proved productive either about 87% or about 30% of the time.

To note about this clone: Antigen: not known.

This sequence was found in a man aged 40-49 years in good health and CMV-seropositive. Source material: PBMCs.

The CDR3 nucleotides read TGCAGCGTTGAATTAGTGGCAGGGGAGACCCAGTACTTC. Residues: CSVELVAGETQYF. The chain joins TRBV29-1 to TRBJ2-5, with D maybe TRBD1 (5 bases). The CDR3 loop spans 13 amino acids. Trimming left V 2 bases short and J 5 bases short, with 12 bases between. In germline, CDR1 is SQVTM, CDR2 ANQGSEA.